This T cell receptor (beta chain) was sequenced for a study of T cell responses to AZD1222 COVID-19 vaccine listed by TCRdb under 2021. For the wider study: A total of about 250 trial participants underwent TCR sequencing, of whom about 200 had received two doses of AZD1222 and 26 had received two doses of the MenACWY control vaccine. Enrollment into the trials was organized by age into subgroups of 18-55, 56-69 and 70-plus years, and those subgroups contained roughly 160, 29 and 62 TCR-sequenced participants, respectively.

What the research found in general, with its limitations: Conclusions about previously exposed vaccinees were limited because only six AZD1222 recipients were SARS-CoV-2 seropositive at baseline. Reportedly, close to half of the unique spike-specific TCRs recognized epitopes lying outside the regions that are mutated in the B.1.351 and B.1.1.7 variants. Participants were mostly white British, with more females than males. The authors suggested clonal diversity may have been underestimated. In the small 56-69-year group, the increase in depth fell short of significance, most likely because of low power. Because no day 14 peak-response samples were available, the repertoires could be characterized only after the peak T cell response. The vaccine-associated CD4 TCRs covered the entire spike protein, and the dominant responses fell in regions 160-218 and 743-854. After two AZD1222 doses, both the breadth and the depth of spike-specific TCRs were significantly higher than at day 0 and than in MenACWY recipients.

In regard to this clone: Its cognate antigen has yet to be identified. There are no base qualities to consult, and no much larger clone falls within one base.

The CDR3 regions of human TCRbeta chains were analyzed by immunosequencing. The study's processing was this. TCRs in the repertoires were matched against a reference library of SARS-CoV-2-specific TCRs that had been generated with the MIRA antigen-specificity platform. Breadth was defined as the fraction of unique TCRs that were SARS-CoV-2-associated, and depth was defined as the fraction of total T cells that were SARS-CoV-2-associated. Using the MIRA data, every spike-specific TCR was mapped to the spike region that the TCR reacted to and assigned to either a CD4 or a CD8 class. Log10-transformed breadth and depth values were compared by one-way ANOVA with Sidak's multiple comparisons tests. The table was pulled from immuneACCESS by TCRdb, which kept in-frame rearrangements only. Such tables lose some clones; where checked, under half of the loss comes from unresolved V genes, and the rest has no known cause. The DNA gave D and trimming, while V, J and clone size come from that table. The sample data list 250,000 to 300,000 clones, and about 94% of these were observed just once. Together, the top ten hold around 0.58% of the sample.

The time point label corresponds to: about 28 days (+/-7) after the second vaccine dose. AZD1222 recipients with second doses at about 4 weeks or about 12 weeks were pooled, because spike-specific TCR depth and breadth did not differ between schedules. Vaccinee samples were obtained from the UK trials COV001 and COV002, which included a single-blind randomized controlled phase 2/3 trial of AZD1222 (ChAdOx1 nCoV-19) in healthy adults. Trial participant PBMC samples were collected at day 0 and day 28 after the second dose for TCRbeta chain sequencing. Cut back by 0 bases and 7 bases, the V and J ends lie 15 bases apart. The germline V gene sets CDR1 to SNHLY and CDR2 to FYNNEI. Inclusive of the bounding cysteine and phenylalanine, the CDR3 is 15 residues long. Just CDR3 DNA is preserved here, 45 bases in frame from base 1.

The TCR sequence derives from an adult who received the AZD1222 COVID-19 vaccine. The chain joins TRBV2 to TRBJ1-2; TRBD1 might be the D gene, on 5 matching bases. This sample comprised peripheral blood, obtained 28 days after the second AZD1222 dose. For the CDR3, the sequence is CASSEASAGRGGYTF. The bases are TGTGCCAGCAGTGAAGCGTCGGCGGGGCGCGGTGGCTACACCTTC.